This T cell receptor (beta chain) was identified during a study of blood T cell repertoires in COVID-19. Germline CDR1 and CDR2: SGDLS and YYNGEE. The CDR3 extends over 12 amino acids. V was pared by 0 bases and J by 7 bases, with 8 bases between. Produced via immunoSEQ multiplex PCR; TCRdb's table is partial and in-frame only. This table holds roughly 95,000 clones, around nine tenths found once. Sample: peripheral blood. The chain carries TRBV9 and TRBJ2-7; D is undetermined. The sequence was obtained from a woman in her forties or fifties in a cohort sampled during active COVID-19. The CDR3 protein is CASSVGFAEQYF. The DNA of the CDR3 is TGTGCCAGCAGCGTAGGGTTCGCGGAGCAGTACTTC.